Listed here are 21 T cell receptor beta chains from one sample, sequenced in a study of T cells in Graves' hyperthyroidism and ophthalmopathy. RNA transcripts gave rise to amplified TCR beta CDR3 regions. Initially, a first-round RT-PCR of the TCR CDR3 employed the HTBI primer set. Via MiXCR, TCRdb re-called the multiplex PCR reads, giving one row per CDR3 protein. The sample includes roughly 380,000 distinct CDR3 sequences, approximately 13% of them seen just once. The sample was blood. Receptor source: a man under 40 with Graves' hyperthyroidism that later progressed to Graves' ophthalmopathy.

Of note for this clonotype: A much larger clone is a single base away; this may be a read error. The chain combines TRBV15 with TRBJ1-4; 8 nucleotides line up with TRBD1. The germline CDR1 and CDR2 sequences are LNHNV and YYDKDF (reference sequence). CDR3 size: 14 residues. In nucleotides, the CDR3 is TGTGCCACCAGCAGAGACAGGGGGCGTGAAAAACCGTTTTTT. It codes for CATSRDRGREKPFF.

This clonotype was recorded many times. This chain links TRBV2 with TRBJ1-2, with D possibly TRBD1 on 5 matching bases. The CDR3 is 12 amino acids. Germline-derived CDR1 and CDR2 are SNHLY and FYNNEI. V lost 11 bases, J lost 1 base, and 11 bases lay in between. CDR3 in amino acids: CAASRDNYGYTF. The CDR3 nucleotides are TGTGCCGCGTCCAGGGATAACTATGGCTACACCTTC.

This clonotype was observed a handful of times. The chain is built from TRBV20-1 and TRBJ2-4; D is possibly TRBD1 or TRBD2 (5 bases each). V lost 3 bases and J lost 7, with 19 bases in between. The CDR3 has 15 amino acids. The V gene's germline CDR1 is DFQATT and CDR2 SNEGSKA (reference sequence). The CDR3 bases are TGCAGTGCTAGTGACCCCTTTCGAGGGGACAACATTCAGTACTTC. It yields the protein CSASDPFRGDNIQYF.

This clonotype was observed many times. Here the CDR3 DNA reads TGTGCCAGCAGTCCCCGGGGGGCTTATAATTCACCCCTCCACTTT. Amino acid sequence: CASSPRGAYNSPLHF. This rearrangement joins TRBV28 to TRBJ1-6, with D possibly being TRBD1 (6 bases). The CDR3 loop spans 15 amino acids. V dropped 5 bases and J dropped 4 bases, with 12 bases sitting between them. Germline V gene lookup returns CDR1 MDHEN and CDR2 SYDVKM.

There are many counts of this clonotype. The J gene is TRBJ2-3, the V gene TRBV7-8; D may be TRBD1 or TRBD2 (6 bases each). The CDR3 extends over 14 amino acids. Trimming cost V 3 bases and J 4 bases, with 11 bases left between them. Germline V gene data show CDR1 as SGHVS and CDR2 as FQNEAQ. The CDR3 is CASSLVGGADTQYF. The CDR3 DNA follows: TGTGCCAGCAGCTTGGTGGGGGGCGCAGATACGCAGTATTTT.

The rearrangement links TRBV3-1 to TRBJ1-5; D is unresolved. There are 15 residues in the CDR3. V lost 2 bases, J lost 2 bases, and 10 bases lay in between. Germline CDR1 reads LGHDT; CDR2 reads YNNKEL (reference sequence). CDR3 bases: TGTGCCAGCAGCCAAAGATCGGGTGGCAATCAGCCCCAGCATTTT. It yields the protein CASSQRSGGNQPQHF.

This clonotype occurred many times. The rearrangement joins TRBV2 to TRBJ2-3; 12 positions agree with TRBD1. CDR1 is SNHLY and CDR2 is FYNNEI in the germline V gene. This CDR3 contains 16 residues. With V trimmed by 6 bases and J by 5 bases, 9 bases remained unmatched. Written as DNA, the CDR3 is TGTGCCAGCAGGGCCGGGGACAGGGGGCGCCAAGATACGCAGTATTTT. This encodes CASRAGDRGRQDTQYF.

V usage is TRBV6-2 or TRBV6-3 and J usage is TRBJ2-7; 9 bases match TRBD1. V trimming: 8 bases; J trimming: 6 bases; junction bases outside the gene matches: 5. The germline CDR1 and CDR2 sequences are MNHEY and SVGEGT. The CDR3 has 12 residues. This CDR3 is CASWDRVSEQYF. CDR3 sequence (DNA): TGTGCCAGCTGGGACAGGGTCTCCGAGCAGTACTTC.

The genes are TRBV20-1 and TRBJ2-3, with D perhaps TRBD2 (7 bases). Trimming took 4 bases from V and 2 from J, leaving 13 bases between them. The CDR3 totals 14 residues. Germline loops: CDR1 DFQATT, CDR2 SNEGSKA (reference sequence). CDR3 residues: CSAKGGGVTDTQYF. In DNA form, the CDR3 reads TGCAGTGCTAAAGGAGGGGGGGTCACAGATACGCAGTATTTT.

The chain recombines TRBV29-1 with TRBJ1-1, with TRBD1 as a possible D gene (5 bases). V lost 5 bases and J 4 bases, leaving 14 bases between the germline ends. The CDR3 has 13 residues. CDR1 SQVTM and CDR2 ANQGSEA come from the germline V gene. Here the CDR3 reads CSVKMAGGTEAFF. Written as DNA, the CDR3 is TGCAGCGTTAAGATGGCTGGGGGCACTGAAGCTTTCTTT.

In DNA form, the CDR3 reads TGTGCCAGCAGCTTAACGGGAGAGACCGGGGAGCTGTTTTTT. This sequence encodes CASSLTGETGELFF. The chain uses TRBV2 and TRBJ2-2; D is perhaps TRBD2 (6 bases). Germline values: CDR1 SNHLY, CDR2 FYNNEI. The CDR3 sequence is 14 residues long. V lost 6 bases and J 5 bases, leaving 13 bases between the germline ends.

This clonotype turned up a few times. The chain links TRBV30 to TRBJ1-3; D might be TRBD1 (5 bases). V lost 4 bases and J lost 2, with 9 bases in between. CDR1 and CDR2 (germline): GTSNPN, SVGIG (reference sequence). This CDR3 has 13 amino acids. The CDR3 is CAWNQGTGNTIYF. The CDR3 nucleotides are TGTGCCTGGAATCAGGGTACTGGAAACACCATATATTTT. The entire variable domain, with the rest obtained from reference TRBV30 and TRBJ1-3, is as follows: SQTIHQWPATLVQPVGSPLSLECTVEGTSNPNLYWYRQAAGRGLQLLFYSVGIGQISSEVPQNLSASRPQDRQFILSSKKLLLSDSGFYLCAWNQGTGNTIYFGEGSWLTVV.

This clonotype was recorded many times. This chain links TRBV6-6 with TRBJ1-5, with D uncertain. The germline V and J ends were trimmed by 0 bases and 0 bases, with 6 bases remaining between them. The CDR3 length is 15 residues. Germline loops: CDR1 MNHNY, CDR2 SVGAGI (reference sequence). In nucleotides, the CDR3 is TGTGCCAGCAGTTACTCGAGGGATAGCAATCAGCCCCAGCATTTT. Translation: CASSYSRDSNQPQHF.

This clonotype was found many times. In DNA, the CDR3 is TGTGCCAGCAGTTACTCACATTCGCCCAACACCGGGGAGCTGTTTTTT. It is translated as CASSYSHSPNTGELFF. This rearrangement joins TRBV6-5 to TRBJ2-2; unclear D gene. The CDR3 sequence is 16 residues long. V shed 0 bases and J shed 2 bases, with 10 bases lying between them. The germline V gene has CDR1 MNHEY and CDR2 SVGAGI.

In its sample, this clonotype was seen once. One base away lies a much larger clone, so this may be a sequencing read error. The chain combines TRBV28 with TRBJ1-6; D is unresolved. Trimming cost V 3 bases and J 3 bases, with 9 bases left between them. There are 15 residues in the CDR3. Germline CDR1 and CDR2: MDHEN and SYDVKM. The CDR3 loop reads CASSLCQVYNSPLHF. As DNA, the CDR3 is TGTGCCAGCAGTTTGTGCCAGGTCTATAATTCACCCCTCCACTTT. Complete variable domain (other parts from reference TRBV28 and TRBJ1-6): DVKVTQSSRYLVKRTGEKVFLECVQDMDHENMFWYRQDPGLGLRLIYFSYDVKMKEKGDIPEGYSVSREKKERFSLILESASTNQTSMYLCASSLCQVYNSPLHFGNGTRLTVT.

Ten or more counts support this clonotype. CDR3 region: CASSLAGQASEAFF. Here the CDR3 DNA reads TGTGCCAGCAGCTTAGCGGGACAGGCTAGTGAAGCTTTCTTT. J is TRBJ1-1 and V is TRBV5-6; 8 positions match TRBD1. The junction had 7 bases not matched to a gene; V was cut back by 2 bases and J by 7 bases. CDR1 and CDR2 (germline): SGHDT, YYEEEE. The CDR3 runs 14 residues. The full variable domain, in which reference TRBV5-6 and TRBJ1-1 provide the parts outside the CDR3, is DAGVTQSPTHLIKTRGQQVTLRCSPKSGHDTVSWYQQALGQGPQFIFQYYEEEERQRGNFPDRFSGHQFPNYSSELNVNALLLGDSALYLCASSLAGQASEAFFGQGTRLTVV.

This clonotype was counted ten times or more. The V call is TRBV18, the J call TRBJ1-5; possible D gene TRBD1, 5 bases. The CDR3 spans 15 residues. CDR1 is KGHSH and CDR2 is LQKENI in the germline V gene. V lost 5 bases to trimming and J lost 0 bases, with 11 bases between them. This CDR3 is CASSGADASNQPQHF. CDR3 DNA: TGTGCCAGCTCAGGGGCAGATGCTAGCAATCAGCCCCAGCATTTT.

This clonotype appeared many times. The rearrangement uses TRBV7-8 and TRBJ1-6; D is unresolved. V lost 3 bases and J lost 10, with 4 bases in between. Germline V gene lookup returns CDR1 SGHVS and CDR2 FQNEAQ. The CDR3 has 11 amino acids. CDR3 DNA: TGTGCCAGCAGCTTTGGATCACCCCTCCACTTT. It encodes CASSFGSPLHF.

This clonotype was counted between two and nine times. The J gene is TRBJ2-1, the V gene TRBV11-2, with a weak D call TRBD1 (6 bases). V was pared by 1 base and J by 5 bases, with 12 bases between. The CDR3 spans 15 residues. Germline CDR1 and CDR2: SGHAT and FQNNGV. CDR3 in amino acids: CASSLGPGDDNEQFF. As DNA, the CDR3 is TGTGCCAGCAGCTTAGGGCCAGGGGACGACAATGAGCAGTTCTTC. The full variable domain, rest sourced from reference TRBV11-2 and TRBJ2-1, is EAGVAQSPRYKIIEKRQSVAFWCNPISGHATLYWYQQILGQGPKLLIQFQNNGVVDDSQLPKDRFSAERLKGVDSTLKIQPAKLEDSAVYLCASSLGPGDDNEQFFGPGTRLTVL.

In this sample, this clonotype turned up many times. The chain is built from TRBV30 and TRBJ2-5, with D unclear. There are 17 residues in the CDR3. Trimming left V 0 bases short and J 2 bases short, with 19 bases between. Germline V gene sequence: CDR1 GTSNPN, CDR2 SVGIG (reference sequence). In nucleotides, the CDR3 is TGTGCCTGGAGTGTTACGGGCGCCGTCCTATCGCAAGAGACCCAGTACTTC. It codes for CAWSVTGAVLSQETQYF.

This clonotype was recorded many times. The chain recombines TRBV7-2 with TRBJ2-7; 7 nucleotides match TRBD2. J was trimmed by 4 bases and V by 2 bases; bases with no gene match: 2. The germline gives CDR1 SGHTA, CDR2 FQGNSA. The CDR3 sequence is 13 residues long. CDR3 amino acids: CASSLPSGYEQYF. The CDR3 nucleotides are TGTGCCAGCAGCTTACCTAGCGGATACGAGCAGTACTTC.